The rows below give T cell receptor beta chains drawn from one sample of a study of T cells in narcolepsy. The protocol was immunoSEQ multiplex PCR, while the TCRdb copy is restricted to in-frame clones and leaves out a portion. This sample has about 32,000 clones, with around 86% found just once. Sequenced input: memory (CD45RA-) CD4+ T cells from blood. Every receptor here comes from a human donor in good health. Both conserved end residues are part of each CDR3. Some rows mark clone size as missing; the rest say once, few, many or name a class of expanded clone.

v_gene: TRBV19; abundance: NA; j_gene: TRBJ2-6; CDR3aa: CASSITGLGANVLTF
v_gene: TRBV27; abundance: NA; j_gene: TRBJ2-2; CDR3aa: CASSLFPGANTGELFF
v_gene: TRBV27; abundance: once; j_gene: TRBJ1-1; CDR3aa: CASSLQGEVTEAFF
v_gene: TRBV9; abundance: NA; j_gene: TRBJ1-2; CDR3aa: CASSVGTNYGYTF
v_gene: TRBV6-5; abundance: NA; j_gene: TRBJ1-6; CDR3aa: CASSTGGYGNSPLHF
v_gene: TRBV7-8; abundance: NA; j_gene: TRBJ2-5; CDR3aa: CASSLGHRQETQYF
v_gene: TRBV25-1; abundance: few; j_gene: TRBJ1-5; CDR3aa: CASSEYGGHQPQHF
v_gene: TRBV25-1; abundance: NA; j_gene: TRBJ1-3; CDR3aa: CASSEPGPRNTIYF
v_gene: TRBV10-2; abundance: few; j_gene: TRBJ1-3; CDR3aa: CASSEPRVVNTIYF
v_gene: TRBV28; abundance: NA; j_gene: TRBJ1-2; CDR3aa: CASTLGRNYGYTF
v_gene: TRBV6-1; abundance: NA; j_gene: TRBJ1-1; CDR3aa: CAISEGQGPHEAFF
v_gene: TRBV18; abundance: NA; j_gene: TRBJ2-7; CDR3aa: CASSPRTGASYEQYF
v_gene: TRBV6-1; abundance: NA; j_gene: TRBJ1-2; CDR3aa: CASSEARGGYTF
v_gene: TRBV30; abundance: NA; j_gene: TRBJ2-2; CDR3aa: CAWRAGYTGELFF
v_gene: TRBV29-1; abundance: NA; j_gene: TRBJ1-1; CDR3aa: CSVKGSAYMNTEAFF
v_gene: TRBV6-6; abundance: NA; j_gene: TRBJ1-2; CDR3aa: CASSIDRNYGYTF
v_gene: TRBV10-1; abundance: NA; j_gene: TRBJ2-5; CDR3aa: CASRQGCRETQYF
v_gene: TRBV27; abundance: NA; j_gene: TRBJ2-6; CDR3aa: CASSPGTGGSGANVLTF
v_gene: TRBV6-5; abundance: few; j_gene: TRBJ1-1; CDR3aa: CASSYVLSTEAFF
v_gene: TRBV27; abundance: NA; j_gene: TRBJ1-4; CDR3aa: CASSPRQGGGWKLFF
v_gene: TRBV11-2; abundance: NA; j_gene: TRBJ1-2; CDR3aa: CATTGEVTIRGYTF
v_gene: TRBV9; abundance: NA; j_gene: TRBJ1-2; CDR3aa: CASSVEGFTGGYTF